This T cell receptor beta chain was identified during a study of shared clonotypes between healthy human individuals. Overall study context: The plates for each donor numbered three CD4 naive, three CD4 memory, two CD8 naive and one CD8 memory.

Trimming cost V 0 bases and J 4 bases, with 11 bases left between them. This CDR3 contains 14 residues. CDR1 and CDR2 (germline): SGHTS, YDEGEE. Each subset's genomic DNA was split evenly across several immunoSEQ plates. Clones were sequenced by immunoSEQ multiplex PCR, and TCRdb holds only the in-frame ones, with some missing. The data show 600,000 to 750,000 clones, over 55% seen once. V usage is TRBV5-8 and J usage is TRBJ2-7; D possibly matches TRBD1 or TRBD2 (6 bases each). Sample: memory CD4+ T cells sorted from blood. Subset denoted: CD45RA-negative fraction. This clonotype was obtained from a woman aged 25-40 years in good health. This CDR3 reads CASSLAGATYEQYF. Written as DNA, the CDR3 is TGTGCCAGCAGCTTGGCGGGGGCGACTTACGAGCAGTACTTC.